This T cell receptor beta chain was obtained from a study of human T cells and chemical hapten exposure. One entry per CDR3 protein, called by TCRdb with MiXCR from the RACE reads. The sample contains more than 85,000 distinct CDR3 sequences, 8% to 13% of which appear only once. Per germline, CDR1 SGHAT and CDR2 FQNNGV. V dropped 5 bases and J dropped 2 bases, with 9 bases sitting between them. This CDR3 is built from 14 residues. This sample's time point: patch test 2, 6 weeks after DPC sensitization. Treatment described: therapeutic diphenylcyclopropenone sensitization with weekly scalp DPC. Unfractionated whole blood yielded total RNA.

This chain connects TRBV11-2 to TRBJ2-2; D possibly corresponds to TRBD1 (6 bases). The clonotype comes from a man aged 35 to 55 with alopecia areata. Some clones in this sample may be carry-over from other donors' samples. The specimen comprised whole blood, sampled in connection with sensitization to the hapten diphenylcyclopropenone (DPC). CDR3 sequence (DNA): TGTGCCAGCAGCGGACAGCCCAACACCGGGGAGCTGTTTTTT. This gives the protein CASSGQPNTGELFF.